This T cell receptor beta chain is drawn from a study of blood T cell repertoires in COVID-19. Study-wide background: Sources were T cells, B-cell-depleted T cells, or PBMCs; the material itself was cDNA or gDNA.

How the authors handled the data: The authors estimated nucleated cell counts from reference gene primer amplification. Assay used: immunoSEQ multiplex PCR; TCRdb lists only in-frame clones, some missing. V and J calls and clone size come straight from that table; D and trimming were deduced from the DNA. The sample holds hundreds of thousands of clones, just over 85% seen once. The study drew participants aged about 18 to 89 years from some 25 US areas. Cohorts were assigned according to the clinical history that participants reported. The sequence came from a woman in her thirties or forties with acute COVID-19. The sample consisted of PBMCs or T cells enriched from blood (not recorded which).

CDR3 in DNA: TGTGCCAGCAGCTTAGGAGTCGACAGGGTAACCTACAATGAGCAGTTCTTC. Its translation: CASSLGVDRVTYNEQFF. The V gene is TRBV11-2, the J gene TRBJ2-1, with TRBD1 matching over 7 bases. With 1 base clipped from V and 2 bases from J, the junction kept 8 bases outside the gene matches. Germline loops: CDR1 SGHAT, CDR2 FQNNGV. The CDR3 is 17 residues long.